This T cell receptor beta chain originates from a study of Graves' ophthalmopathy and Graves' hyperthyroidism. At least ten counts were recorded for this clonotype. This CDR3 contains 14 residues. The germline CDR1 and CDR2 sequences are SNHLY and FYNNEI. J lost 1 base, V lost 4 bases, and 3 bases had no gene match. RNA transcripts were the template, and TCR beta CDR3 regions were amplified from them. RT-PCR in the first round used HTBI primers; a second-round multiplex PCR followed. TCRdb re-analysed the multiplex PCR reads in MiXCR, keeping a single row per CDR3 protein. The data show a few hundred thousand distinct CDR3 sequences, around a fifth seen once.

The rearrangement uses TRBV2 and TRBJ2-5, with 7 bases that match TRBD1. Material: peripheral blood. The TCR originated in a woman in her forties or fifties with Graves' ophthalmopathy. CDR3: CASSGAGGQETQYF. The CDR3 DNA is TGTGCCAGCAGTGGTGCAGGGGGCCAAGAGACCCAGTACTTC.